This T cell receptor (beta chain) appears in the sequencing data of a study of cytomegalovirus exposure and HLA in healthy donors. Study as a whole: Earlier sequencing of 150 million to 200 million T cells yielded under 120 million unique TCR beta sequences.

Primers: 60 Vbeta forward and 13 Jbeta reverse. Assay used: immunoSEQ multiplex PCR; TCRdb lists only in-frame clones, some missing. Of a few hundred thousand clones in the sample, about 93% were seen once. The CDR3 sequence is 17 residues long. Germline loops: CDR1 SGHRS, CDR2 YFSETQ. The ends lost 2 bases at V and 0 bases at J; junction bases unmatched: 7. In regard to this clone: What it binds is not known.

Study findings and constraints: The study put 150 or so TCR beta chains on its list as cytomegalovirus-associated. The only immune exposure information that was available was CMV serostatus.

The sequence was obtained from a girl aged 2 to 10 in good health and CMV-seronegative. The chain uses TRBV5-1 and TRBJ1-3; 8 bases map to TRBD1. Sequenced sample: PBMCs. CDR3 sequence: CASSFIGQGSSGNTIYF. The DNA of the CDR3 is TGCGCCAGCAGCTTTATTGGACAGGGCAGCTCTGGAAACACCATATATTTT.